The T cell receptor beta chain described here comes from a study of cytomegalovirus exposure and HLA in healthy donors. Study overall: Earlier findings included about 120 million unique TCR beta sequences obtained from about 180 million T cells.

Study results and caveats: Most CMV-associated TCR beta chains were later found to appear HLA-restricted. In vitro work confirmed that three CMV-associated chains recognize CMV antigens.

The primer mix had 60 Vbeta and 13 Jbeta primers. In the source study's methods: Counted up in a later analysis, unique TCR beta chains came to roughly 80 million, with around 9.9 million shared. Produced via immunoSEQ multiplex PCR; TCRdb's table is partial and in-frame only. That table furnishes V, J and clone size, whereas the DNA furnished D and trimming. Of around 150,000 clones in the sample, roughly a tenth were seen once. The V and J ends lost 3 bases and 0 bases respectively, with 11 bases between them. Looked up from germline, CDR1 is MDHEN and CDR2 is SYDVKM. This CDR3 comprises 16 residues. For this clone: Its antigen is not known.

The TCR was taken from a male donor in good health and CMV-seronegative. The sample consisted of PBMCs. V gene TRBV28 combines with J gene TRBJ1-4; a possible D gene is TRBD1 (5 bases). DNA for the CDR3: TGTGCCAGCAGTTTGAAAGGGGCCGCAACTAATGAAAAACTGTTTTTT. Translated: CASSLKGAATNEKLFF.